The 8 T cell receptor beta chains in this list originate from one sample, sequenced in a study of T cells in Graves' hyperthyroidism and ophthalmopathy. RNA transcripts served as the template for amplifying TCR beta CDR3 regions. The HTBI primer set drove a first-round RT-PCR of the TCR CDR3. Each CDR3 protein gets one entry after TCRdb re-called the multiplex PCR reads with MiXCR. There are under 300,000 distinct CDR3 sequences in the sample; about 14% occur only once, and approximately 12% lies in the top ten. The sequenced sample consisted of blood. The receptor set was obtained from a woman between 40 and 55 years old with Graves' hyperthyroidism that later progressed to Graves' ophthalmopathy.

This clonotype was observed many times. The chain is built from TRBV11-2 and TRBJ1-2; possibly TRBD1 for D (5 bases). With 4 bases removed from V and 0 bases from J, the gap between germline ends came to 15 bases. Germline V CDR1 and CDR2: SGHAT, FQNNGV. There are 16 residues in the CDR3. Written as DNA, the CDR3 is TGTGCCAGCAGCTCCCTTCAGGGTCGGGCTAACTATGGCTACACCTTC. Its translation: CASSSLQGRANYGYTF.

The chain couples TRBV19 to TRBJ2-3; TRBD1 matches 9 bases. V gave up 8 bases and J gave up 2 bases; unmatched junction bases: 2. The CDR3 totals 13 residues. Germline CDR1 reads LNHDA; CDR2 reads SQIVND (reference sequence). The CDR3 spells CASWDRATDTQYF. As DNA, the CDR3 is TGTGCCAGTTGGGACAGGGCCACAGATACGCAGTATTTT.

The chain uses TRBV20-1 and TRBJ2-1, with a tentative D call TRBD1 (7 bases). This CDR3 is 15 amino acids long. Germline-derived CDR1 and CDR2 are DFQATT and SNEGSKA (reference sequence). Trimming removed 1 base from V and 0 bases from J, with 10 bases in between. The CDR3 coding sequence is TGCAGTGCTAGAGGGGGGGACAGCTCCTACAATGAGCAGTTCTTC. Translation: CSARGGDSSYNEQFF.

This clonotype was recorded at least ten times. The chain uses TRBV7-8 and TRBJ2-7; D is perhaps TRBD1 (6 bases). CDR1 SGHVS and CDR2 FQNEAQ come from the germline V gene. The V gene lost 5 bases and the J gene lost 4 bases, with 18 bases spanning the gap. The CDR3 is 15 amino acids. CDR3 region: CASSPRRDKLYEQYF. CDR3 DNA: TGTGCCAGCAGCCCCCGCCGGGACAAGTTATACGAGCAGTACTTC.

Only a few counts were recorded for this clonotype. The chain employs TRBV5-6 and TRBJ2-2, with D unresolved. This CDR3 is built from 14 residues. The V and J ends lost 1 base and 4 bases respectively, with 8 bases between them. The germline V gene has CDR1 SGHDT and CDR2 YYEEEE. CDR3 residues: CASSLFLVTGELFF. CDR3 coding DNA: TGTGCCAGCAGCTTGTTCCTGGTCACCGGGGAGCTGTTTTTT.

The sample holds a few counts of this clonotype. CDR3 sequence: CASSLELTSYNEQFF. The DNA for the CDR3 is TGCGCCAGCAGCTTGGAACTAACCTCCTACAATGAGCAGTTCTTC. The chain carries TRBV5-1 and TRBJ2-1, with no clear D. The CDR3 runs 15 residues. Germline CDR1 and CDR2: SGHRS and YFSETQ. Trimming stripped 0 bases from V and 0 bases from J, with 7 bases between.

J is TRBJ2-3 and V is TRBV20-1, with TRBD2 as a possible D gene (5 bases). Germline V gene sequence: CDR1 DFQATT, CDR2 SNEGSKA (reference sequence). The V gene lost 4 bases and the J gene lost 6 bases, with 8 bases spanning the gap. This CDR3 contains 11 residues. This CDR3 is CSAKRADTQYF. CDR3 DNA: TGCAGTGCTAAGAGGGCGGATACGCAGTATTTT.

This clonotype was counted at least ten times. The chain combines TRBV7-9 with TRBJ1-2; possibly TRBD1 for D (5 bases). The CDR3 is 16 amino acids. V shed 3 bases and J shed 6 bases, with 20 bases lying between them. Germline lookup yields CDR1 SEHNR and CDR2 FQNEAQ (reference sequence). CDR3 nucleotide sequence: TGTGCCAGCAGCTTTACAGGAAAGCCTGCCGGGCATGGCTACACCTTC. This codes for CASSFTGKPAGHGYTF.